The 25 T cell receptor beta chains below all came from one sample that was sequenced in a study of shared clonotypes between healthy human individuals. TCRdb's table, derived via immunoSEQ multiplex PCR, lists solely in-frame clones and lacks some. The table has more than 2 million clones, approximately 96% seen once. The sequenced material came from naive CD4+ T cells sorted from blood. Subset here: CD45RA+ positively selected. The receptors originated from a man aged 18-30 years in good health.

The chain has TRBV30 and TRBJ1-6; possibly TRBD1 for D (5 bases). Looked up from germline, CDR1 is GTSNPN and CDR2 is SVGIG (reference sequence). The CDR3 is 13 amino acids. Trimming removed 2 bases from V and 13 bases from J, with 15 bases in between. The CDR3 loop reads CAWSLAQGSPLHF. DNA for the CDR3: TGTGCCTGGAGTCTCGCTCAGGGATCTCCCCTCCACTTT.

The genes are TRBV9 and TRBJ2-7; 10 bases align to TRBD1. V was pared by 5 bases and J by 3 bases, with 2 bases of the junction left unmatched. CDR1 and CDR2 from the germline V gene are SGDLS and YYNGEE. CDR3 size: 13 residues. The CDR3 sequence is CASSRTGGYEQYF. For the CDR3, the DNA is TGTGCCAGCAGTCGGACAGGGGGCTACGAGCAGTACTTC.

V gene TRBV11-2 combines with J gene TRBJ1-2; D might be TRBD1 (5 bases). Germline CDR1 reads SGHAT; CDR2 reads FQNNGV. Trimming removed 1 base at V and 4 bases at J, with 10 bases between. The CDR3 totals 14 residues. The DNA for the CDR3 is TGTGCCAGCAGCTTAGCGTCAGGGCTCTATGGCTACACCTTC. Protein: CASSLASGLYGYTF.

The chain couples TRBV5-6 to TRBJ1-1; 9 bases are shared with TRBD1. Trimming cost V 0 bases and J 1 base; bases outside gene matches: 4. Germline CDR1 is SGHDT and CDR2 is YYEEEE. This CDR3 is 16 amino acids long. The CDR3 here is CASSLVTGGKNTEAFF. In DNA form, the CDR3 reads TGTGCCAGCAGCTTGGTAACAGGGGGCAAGAACACTGAAGCTTTCTTT.

The V gene is TRBV10-3, the J gene TRBJ1-2; TRBD1 matches at 9 bases. The CDR3 totals 12 residues. Trimming at V came to 6 bases and at J to 8 bases, leaving 4 bases not matched to a gene. Germline values: CDR1 ENHRY, CDR2 SYGVKD. The CDR3 DNA sequence: TGTGCCATCAGCCGGACAGGGGACGGCTACACCTTC. Translating it yields CAISRTGDGYTF.

V gene TRBV20-1 combines with J gene TRBJ2-5; D may be TRBD1 (6 bases). The CDR3 has 10 residues. Germline assignment: CDR1 DFQATT and CDR2 SNEGSKA (reference sequence). Between the trimmed V and J ends, which lost 6 bases and 7 bases, there was a span of 9 bases. The CDR3 loop reads CSAKTGTQYF. CDR3 nucleotide sequence: TGCAGTGCCAAGACAGGGACCCAGTACTTC.

This chain uses TRBV19 with TRBJ2-1; possible D gene TRBD2, 5 bases. Germline V CDR1 and CDR2: LNHDA, SQIVND (reference sequence). The CDR3 spans 14 residues. V shed 6 bases and J shed 5 bases, with 14 bases lying between them. CDR3 nucleotides: TGTGCCAGTAGCCATCGGGGAACCAACAATGAGCAGTTCTTC. It codes for CASSHRGTNNEQFF.

Concerning this clone itself: Other nucleotide sequences from this sample produce the same CDR3. The V call is TRBV7-9, the J call TRBJ2-7; D gene uncertain. Trimming removed 1 base from V and 2 bases from J, with 12 bases in between. This CDR3 is 15 amino acids long. Germline lookup yields CDR1 SEHNR and CDR2 FQNEAQ (reference sequence). CDR3 residues: CASSLGAGKTYEQYF. The DNA of the CDR3 is TGTGCCAGCAGCTTAGGGGCAGGAAAAACCTACGAGCAGTACTTC.

This rearrangement joins TRBV6-5 to TRBJ2-7, with 7 nucleotides matching TRBD1. With 7 bases clipped from V and 5 bases from J, the junction kept 2 bases outside the gene matches. The germline gives CDR1 MNHEY, CDR2 SVGAGI. This CDR3 spans 11 amino acids. CDR3 in amino acids: CASNRGDEQYF. Written as DNA, the CDR3 is TGTGCCAGCAACAGGGGCGACGAGCAGTACTTC.

This rearrangement joins TRBV11-2 to TRBJ2-7; D is perhaps TRBD2 (6 bases). CDR3 length: 13 residues. The V gene lost 8 bases and the J gene lost 5 bases, with 16 bases spanning the gap. Per germline, CDR1 SGHAT and CDR2 FQNNGV. The CDR3 reads CASRQAGGNEQYF. As DNA, the CDR3 is TGTGCCAGCCGCCAAGCGGGCGGGAACGAGCAGTACTTC. The full variable domain, completed using reference TRBV11-2 and TRBJ2-7, is EAGVAQSPRYKIIEKRQSVAFWCNPISGHATLYWYQQILGQGPKLLIQFQNNGVVDDSQLPKDRFSAERLKGVDSTLKIQPAKLEDSAVYLCASRQAGGNEQYFGPGTRLTVT.

This chain connects TRBV10-3 to TRBJ2-7; 9 bases are shared with TRBD2. V was clipped by 10 bases and J by 4 bases; unmatched bases: 17. CDR1 is ENHRY, CDR2 SYGVKD, per germline. The CDR3 covers 16 residues. The CDR3 coding sequence is TGTGCCACCACTAGAGGCGGGAGGGCCCCCGGGTACGAGCAGTACTTC. It specifies CATTRGGRAPGYEQYF.

The chain joins TRBV10-3 to TRBJ1-4; D gene unclear. Deletions cut 0 bases from V and 4 bases from J, with 9 bases between. The CDR3 loop spans 15 amino acids. CDR1 is ENHRY and CDR2 is SYGVKD in the germline V gene. The CDR3 nucleotides read TGTGCCATCAGTGAGTCGTTGGGGAATAATGAAAAACTGTTTTTT. Translated, it gives CAISESLGNNEKLFF.

The J gene is TRBJ2-3, the V gene TRBV20-1; D remains ambiguous. V lost 3 bases and J 9 bases, leaving 7 bases between the germline ends. This CDR3 is 10 amino acids long. Germline CDR1 and CDR2: DFQATT and SNEGSKA (reference sequence). Here the CDR3 reads CSASLVTQYF. The CDR3 DNA sequence: TGCAGTGCTAGTCTAGTCACGCAGTATTTT.

J is TRBJ2-5 and V is TRBV7-2; unclear D gene. V was trimmed by 1 base and J by 2 bases, leaving 14 bases between them. This CDR3 is built from 16 residues. The germline V gene encodes CDR1 SGHTA and CDR2 FQGNSA. CDR3 region: CASSLGLGRGQETQYF. DNA of the CDR3: TGTGCCAGCAGCTTAGGACTCGGAAGAGGTCAAGAGACCCAGTACTTC.

This chain connects TRBV6-1 to TRBJ2-2; maybe TRBD1 (6 bases). The V gene's germline CDR1 is MNHNS and CDR2 SASEGT. The germline V and J ends were trimmed by 7 bases and 4 bases, with 13 bases remaining between them. The CDR3 consists of 14 residues. CDR3 coding DNA: TGTGCCAGCATTTTGACAGGAATCACCGGGGAGCTGTTTTTT. Its protein product is CASILTGITGELFF.

The CDR3 nucleotides read TGTGCCAGCAGCTTGTTTTCTGGGACAGGGACAGATACGCAGTATTTT. Translated, it gives CASSLFSGTGTDTQYF. The gene calls are TRBV5-4 and TRBJ2-3, with 9 bases that match TRBD1. The CDR3 spans 16 residues. V dropped 1 base and J dropped 3; count of bases not matched to a gene: 6. Germline-derived CDR1 and CDR2 are SGHNT and YYREEE (reference sequence).

This rearrangement joins TRBV9 to TRBJ2-1; 7 bases fit TRBD2. The CDR3 is 15 amino acids. The V segment lost 4 bases and the J segment 4 bases; nucleotides outside the gene matches: 8. Germline V gene data show CDR1 as SGDLS and CDR2 as YYNGEE. Here the CDR3 reads CASSPERGGYNEQFF. The CDR3 DNA follows: TGTGCCAGCAGCCCCGAGAGGGGAGGGTACAATGAGCAGTTCTTC.

The chain combines TRBV15 with TRBJ1-4, with 8 bases matching TRBD1. The junction had 7 bases not matched to a gene; V was cut back by 0 bases and J by 7 bases. This CDR3 is built from 16 residues. The V gene's germline CDR1 is LNHNV and CDR2 YYDKDF (reference sequence). The CDR3 DNA sequence: TGTGCCACCAGCAGAGATGGTCAGGGGGCCGGTGAAAAACTGTTTTTT. This translates into CATSRDGQGAGEKLFF.

The V gene is TRBV30, the J gene TRBJ2-7; TRBD2 is a possible D gene (6 bases). This CDR3 region has 17 residues. Germline loops: CDR1 GTSNPN, CDR2 SVGIG (reference sequence). Trimming pared 5 bases from V and 5 bases from J, leaving 28 bases between. The CDR3 coding sequence is TGTGCCTGGGATTCACACTTATGGGAGGACATACTACACGAGCAGTACTTC. Encoded protein: CAWDSHLWEDILHEQYF. The full variable domain, with the rest looked up from reference TRBV30 and TRBJ2-7, is SQTIHQWPATLVQPVGSPLSLECTVEGTSNPNLYWYRQAAGRGLQLLFYSVGIGQISSEVPQNLSASRPQDRQFILSSKKLLLSDSGFYLCAWDSHLWEDILHEQYFGPGTRLTVT.

The chain combines TRBV19 with TRBJ1-1, with D maybe TRBD1 (6 bases). The CDR3 runs to 14 residues. Germline CDR1 LNHDA, CDR2 SQIVND (reference sequence). Trimming stripped 5 bases from V and 5 bases from J, with 15 bases between. The CDR3 bases are TGTGCCAGTAGTCTCGGACAGCCGGTGACTGAAGCTTTCTTT. It yields the protein CASSLGQPVTEAFF.

V gene TRBV5-6 combines with J gene TRBJ2-5; 8 bases match TRBD1. Germline assignment: CDR1 SGHDT and CDR2 YYEEEE. The CDR3 is 15 residues long. V shed 4 bases, J shed 7 bases, and the junction held 12 bases outside the gene matches. The CDR3 is CASSLGAGGGVTQYF. The CDR3 DNA reads as TGTGCCAGCAGCCTGGGGGCAGGGGGCGGTGTGACCCAGTACTTC. Together with reference TRBV5-6 and TRBJ2-5, the CDR3 gives the full variable domain: DAGVTQSPTHLIKTRGQQVTLRCSPKSGHDTVSWYQQALGQGPQFIFQYYEEEERQRGNFPDRFSGHQFPNYSSELNVNALLLGDSALYLCASSLGAGGGVTQYFGPGTRLLVL.

To note about this clone: The junction does not match germline at one end; this may be a read error. CDR3 sequence: CASSVTGLSVSDTQYF. The CDR3 region has the DNA TGTGCCAGCAGCGTAACAGGGTTAAGTGTATCTGATACGCAGTATTTT. The chain employs TRBV7-3 and TRBJ2-3; D might be TRBD1 (6 bases). Germline loops: CDR1 SGHTA, CDR2 FQGTGA. This CDR3 spans 16 amino acids.

J is TRBJ1-4 and V is TRBV28, with D perhaps TRBD1 (6 bases). Looked up from germline, CDR1 is MDHEN and CDR2 is SYDVKM. The CDR3 covers 16 residues. The ends were cut back, 8 bases at V and 0 bases at J, with 16 bases in the middle. In DNA form, the CDR3 reads TGTGCCAGCTCGGGACACCAAGGGGCAACTAATGAAAAACTGTTTTTT. It is translated as CASSGHQGATNEKLFF. Using reference TRBV28 and TRBJ1-4 for the parts outside the CDR3, the full variable domain is DVKVTQSSRYLVKRTGEKVFLECVQDMDHENMFWYRQDPGLGLRLIYFSYDVKMKEKGDIPEGYSVSREKKERFSLILESASTNQTSMYLCASSGHQGATNEKLFFGSGTQLSVL.

Details on this clone: Other DNA sequences within the sample encode an identical CDR3. The chain is built from TRBV5-1 and TRBJ1-3; a possible D gene is TRBD1 (5 bases). Trimming stripped 0 bases from V and 4 bases from J, with 11 bases between. Germline V lookup: CDR1 SGHRS, CDR2 YFSETQ. The CDR3 sequence is 15 residues long. CDR3 nucleotide sequence: TGCGCCAGCAGCTTGGTGCAGGGCTCGGGAAACACCATATATTTT. Translating it yields CASSLVQGSGNTIYF.

The CDR3 DNA reads TGTGCCAGCAGCCGAGCGGTGGCAGGGGTTTCGAACGAGCAGTACTTC. Translating it yields CASSRAVAGVSNEQYF. J is TRBJ2-7 and V is TRBV27; possible D gene TRBD1, 6 bases. The germline V and J ends were trimmed by 6 bases and 5 bases, with 23 bases remaining between them. The CDR3 extends over 16 amino acids. Germline V gene sequence: CDR1 MNHEY, CDR2 SMNVEV (reference sequence).